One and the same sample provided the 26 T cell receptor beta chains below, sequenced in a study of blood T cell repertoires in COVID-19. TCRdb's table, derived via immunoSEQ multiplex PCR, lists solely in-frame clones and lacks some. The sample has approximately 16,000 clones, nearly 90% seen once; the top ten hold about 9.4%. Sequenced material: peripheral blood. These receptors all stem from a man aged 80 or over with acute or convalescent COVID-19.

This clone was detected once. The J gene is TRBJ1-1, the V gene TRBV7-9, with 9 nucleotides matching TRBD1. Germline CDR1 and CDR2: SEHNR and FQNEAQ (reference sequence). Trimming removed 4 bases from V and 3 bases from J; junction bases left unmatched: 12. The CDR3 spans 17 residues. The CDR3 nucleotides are TGTGCCAGCAGCTCCCCGATCCGGGACAGGGCCGACACTGAAGCTTTCTTT. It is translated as CASSSPIRDRADTEAFF.

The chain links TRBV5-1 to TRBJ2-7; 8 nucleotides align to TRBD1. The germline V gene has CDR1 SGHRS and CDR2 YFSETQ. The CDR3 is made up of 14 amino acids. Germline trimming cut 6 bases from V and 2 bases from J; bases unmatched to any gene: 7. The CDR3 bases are TGCGCCAGCACCCTCAAGGACAGGGCCTACGAGCAGTACTTC. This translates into CASTLKDRAYEQYF.

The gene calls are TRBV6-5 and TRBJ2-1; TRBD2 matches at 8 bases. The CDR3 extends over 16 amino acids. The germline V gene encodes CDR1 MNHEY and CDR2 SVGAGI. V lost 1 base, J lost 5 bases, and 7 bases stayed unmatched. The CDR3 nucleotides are TGTGCCAGCAGTTACTGGAGCGGGAGCAACCACAATGAGCAGTTCTTC. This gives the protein CASSYWSGSNHNEQFF.

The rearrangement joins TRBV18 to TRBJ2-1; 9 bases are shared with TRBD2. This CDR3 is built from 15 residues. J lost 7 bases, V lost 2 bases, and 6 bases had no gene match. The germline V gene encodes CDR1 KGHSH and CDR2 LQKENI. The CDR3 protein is CASSPAGGPRNEQFF. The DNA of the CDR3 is TGTGCCAGCTCACCAGCGGGGGGGCCGAGGAATGAGCAGTTCTTC. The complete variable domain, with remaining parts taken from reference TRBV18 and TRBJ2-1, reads NAGVMQNPRHLVRRRGQEARLRCSPMKGHSHVYWYRQLPEEGLKFMVYLQKENIIDESGMPKERFSAEFPKEGPSILRIQQVVRGDSAAYFCASSPAGGPRNEQFFGPGTRLTVL.

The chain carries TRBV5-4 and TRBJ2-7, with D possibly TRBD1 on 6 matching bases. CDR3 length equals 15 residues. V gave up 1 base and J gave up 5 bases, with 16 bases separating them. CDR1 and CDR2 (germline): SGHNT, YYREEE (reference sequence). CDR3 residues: CASSLLGRGRNEQYF. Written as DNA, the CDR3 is TGTGCCAGCAGCTTGCTGGGCAGGGGAAGGAACGAGCAGTACTTC.

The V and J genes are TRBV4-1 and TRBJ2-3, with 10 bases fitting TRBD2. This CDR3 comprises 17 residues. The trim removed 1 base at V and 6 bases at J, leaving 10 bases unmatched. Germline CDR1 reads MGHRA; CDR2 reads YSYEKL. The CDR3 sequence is CASSQGGLAPQGDTQYF. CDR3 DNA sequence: TGCGCCAGCAGCCAAGGGGGACTAGCGCCACAAGGGGATACGCAGTATTTT.

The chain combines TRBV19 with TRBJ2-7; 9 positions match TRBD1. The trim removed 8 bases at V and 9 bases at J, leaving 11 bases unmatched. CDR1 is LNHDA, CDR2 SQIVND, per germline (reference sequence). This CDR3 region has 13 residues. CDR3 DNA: TGTGCCAGTCAGGAACAGGGGGCGCAGGGGCAGTACTTC. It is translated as CASQEQGAQGQYF.

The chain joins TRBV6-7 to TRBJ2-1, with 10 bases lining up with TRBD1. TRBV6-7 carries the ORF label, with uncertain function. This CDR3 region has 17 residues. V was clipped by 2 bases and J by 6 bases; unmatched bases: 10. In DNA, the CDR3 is TGTGCCAGCAGTTACCGAGGACAGGGGGGACCGTTCAATGAGCAGTTCTTC. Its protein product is CASSYRGQGGPFNEQFF.

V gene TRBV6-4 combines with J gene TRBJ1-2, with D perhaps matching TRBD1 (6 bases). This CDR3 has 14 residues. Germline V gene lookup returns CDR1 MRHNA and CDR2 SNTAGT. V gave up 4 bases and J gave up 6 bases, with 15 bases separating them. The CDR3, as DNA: TGTGCCAGCAGTGCCAGCCCCGGGACAAATGGCTACACCTTC. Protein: CASSASPGTNGYTF.

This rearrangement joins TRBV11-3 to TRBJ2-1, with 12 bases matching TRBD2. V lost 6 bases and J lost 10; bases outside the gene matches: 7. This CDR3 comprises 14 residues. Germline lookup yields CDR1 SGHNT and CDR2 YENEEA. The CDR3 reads CASSTGTSGLEQFF. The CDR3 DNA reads TGTGCCAGCAGTACAGGGACTAGCGGGCTAGAGCAGTTCTTC.

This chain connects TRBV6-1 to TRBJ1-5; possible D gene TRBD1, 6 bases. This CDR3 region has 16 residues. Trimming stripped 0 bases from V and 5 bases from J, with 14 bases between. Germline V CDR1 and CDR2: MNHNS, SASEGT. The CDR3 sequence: CASSEAPMDSDQPQHF. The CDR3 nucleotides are TGTGCCAGCAGTGAAGCGCCAATGGACAGTGATCAGCCCCAGCATTTT.

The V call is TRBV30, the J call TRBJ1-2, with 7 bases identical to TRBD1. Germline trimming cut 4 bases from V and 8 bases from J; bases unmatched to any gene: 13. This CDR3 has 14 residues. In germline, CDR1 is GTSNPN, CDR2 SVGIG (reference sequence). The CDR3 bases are TGTGCCTGGATTATGACAGGGTTGGTTGGAGGCTACACCTTC. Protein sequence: CAWIMTGLVGGYTF.

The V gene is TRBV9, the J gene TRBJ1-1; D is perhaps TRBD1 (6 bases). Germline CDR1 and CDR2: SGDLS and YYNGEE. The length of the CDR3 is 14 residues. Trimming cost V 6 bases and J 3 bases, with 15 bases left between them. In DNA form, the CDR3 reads TGTGCCAGCACCGCACACCCAGGGGACACTGAAGCTTTCTTT. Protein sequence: CASTAHPGDTEAFF.

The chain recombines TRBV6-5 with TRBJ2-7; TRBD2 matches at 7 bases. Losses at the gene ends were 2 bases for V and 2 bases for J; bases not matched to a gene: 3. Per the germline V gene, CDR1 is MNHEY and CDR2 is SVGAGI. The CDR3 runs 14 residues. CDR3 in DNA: TGTGCCAGCAGTTACGGGAGGGAACCCTACGAGCAGTACTTC. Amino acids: CASSYGREPYEQYF.

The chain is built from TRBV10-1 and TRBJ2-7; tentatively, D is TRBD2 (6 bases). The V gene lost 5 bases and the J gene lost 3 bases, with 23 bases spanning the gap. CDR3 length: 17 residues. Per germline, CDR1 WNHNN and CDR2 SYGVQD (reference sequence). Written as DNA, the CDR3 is TGCGCCAGCAGTTACTACGAGGCGGGATGGTCTCACTACGAGCAGTACTTC. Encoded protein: CASSYYEAGWSHYEQYF.

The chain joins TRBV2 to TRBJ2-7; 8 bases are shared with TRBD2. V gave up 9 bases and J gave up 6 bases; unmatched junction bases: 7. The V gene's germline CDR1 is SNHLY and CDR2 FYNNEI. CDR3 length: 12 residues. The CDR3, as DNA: TGTGCCAGATCCGGGACTAGTGGCGAGCAGTACTTC. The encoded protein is CARSGTSGEQYF.

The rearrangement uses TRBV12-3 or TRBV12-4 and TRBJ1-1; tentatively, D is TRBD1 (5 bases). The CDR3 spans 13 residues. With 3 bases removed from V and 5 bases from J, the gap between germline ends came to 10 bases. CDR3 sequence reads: CASSFLSGTEAFF. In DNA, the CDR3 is TGTGCCAGCAGTTTCCTCTCAGGGACTGAAGCTTTCTTT.

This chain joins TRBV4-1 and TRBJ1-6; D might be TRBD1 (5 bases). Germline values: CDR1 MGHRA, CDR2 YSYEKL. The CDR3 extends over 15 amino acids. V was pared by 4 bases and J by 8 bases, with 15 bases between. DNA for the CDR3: TGCGCCAGCAGCCTAGGGAATACGGGGGATTCACCCCTCCACTTT. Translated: CASSLGNTGDSPLHF.

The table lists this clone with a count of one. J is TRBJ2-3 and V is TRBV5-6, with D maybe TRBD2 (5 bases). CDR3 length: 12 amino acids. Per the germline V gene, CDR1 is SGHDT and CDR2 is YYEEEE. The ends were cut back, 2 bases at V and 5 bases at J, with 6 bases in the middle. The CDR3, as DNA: TGTGCCAGCAGCTTACTAGAAGATACGCAGTATTTT. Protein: CASSLLEDTQYF.

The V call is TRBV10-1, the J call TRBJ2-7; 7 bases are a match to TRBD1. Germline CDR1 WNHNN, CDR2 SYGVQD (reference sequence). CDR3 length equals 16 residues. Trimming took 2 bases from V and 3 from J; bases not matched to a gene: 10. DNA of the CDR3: TGCGCCAGCAGTGAGACCCTCTTGACAGGGCACTACGAGCAGTACTTC. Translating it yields CASSETLLTGHYEQYF.

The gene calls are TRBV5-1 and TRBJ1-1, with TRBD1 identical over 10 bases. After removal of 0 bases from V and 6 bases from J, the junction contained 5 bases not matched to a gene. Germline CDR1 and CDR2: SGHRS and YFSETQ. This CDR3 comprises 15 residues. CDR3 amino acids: CASSLGQGATPEAFF. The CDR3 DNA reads TGCGCCAGCAGCTTGGGACAGGGGGCGACCCCTGAAGCTTTCTTT.

This chain's CDR3 is CASRGGFSDEQYF. CDR3 bases: TGTGCCAGCAGGGGCGGGTTTTCGGACGAGCAGTACTTC. The chain couples TRBV7-9 to TRBJ2-7, with D possibly matching TRBD2 (5 bases). This CDR3 has 13 residues. From germline, CDR1 is SEHNR and CDR2 FQNEAQ (reference sequence). Trimming shortened V by 6 bases and J by 5 bases, and 14 bases separated the two germline ends.

CDR3 sequence: CASSPSVSGNTIYF. CDR3 in DNA: TGTGCCAGCAGCCCCAGTGTCTCTGGAAACACCATATATTTT. The rearrangement joins TRBV7-9 to TRBJ1-3; D gene unclear. Germline V gene sequence: CDR1 SEHNR, CDR2 FQNEAQ (reference sequence). V dropped 5 bases and J dropped 0 bases, with 8 bases sitting between them. CDR3 length equals 14 residues.

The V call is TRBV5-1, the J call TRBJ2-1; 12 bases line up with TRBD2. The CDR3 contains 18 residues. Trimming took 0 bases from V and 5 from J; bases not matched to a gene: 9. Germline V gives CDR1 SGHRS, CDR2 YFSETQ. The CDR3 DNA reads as TGCGCCAGCAGCTTGGGTTATTGGACTAGCGGGGACAACAATGAGCAGTTCTTC. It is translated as CASSLGYWTSGDNNEQFF. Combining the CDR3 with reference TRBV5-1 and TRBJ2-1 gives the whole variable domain KAGVTQTPRYLIKTRGQQVTLSCSPISGHRSVSWYQQTPGQGLQFLFEYFSETQRNKGNFPGRFSGRQFSNSRSEMNVSTLELGDSALYLCASSLGYWTSGDNNEQFFGPGTRLTVL.

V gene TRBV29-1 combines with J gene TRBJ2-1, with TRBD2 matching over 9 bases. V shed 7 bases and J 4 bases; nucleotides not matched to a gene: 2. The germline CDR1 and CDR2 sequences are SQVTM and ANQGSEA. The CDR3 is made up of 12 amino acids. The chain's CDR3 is CSGTSVYNEQFF. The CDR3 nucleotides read TGCAGCGGGACTAGCGTATACAATGAGCAGTTCTTC.

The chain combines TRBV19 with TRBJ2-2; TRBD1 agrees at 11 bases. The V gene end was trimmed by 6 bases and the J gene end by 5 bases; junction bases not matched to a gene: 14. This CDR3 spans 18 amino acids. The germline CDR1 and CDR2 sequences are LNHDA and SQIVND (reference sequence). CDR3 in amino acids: CASSIKSGGQGATGELFF. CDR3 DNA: TGTGCCAGTAGCATAAAGTCCGGAGGACAGGGGGCGACCGGGGAGCTGTTTTTT.